The sequence of this T cell receptor beta chain was determined in a study of T cell responses to AZD1222 COVID-19 vaccine. The study, taken as a whole, reports: The sample set comprised mostly white British donors with more females, and clonal diversity was possibly underestimated.

Repertoires were generated with immunoSEQ multiplex PCR, while TCRdb's copy carries only in-frame clones and drops some. The sample comprises roughly 130,000 clones, roughly nine tenths of which are singletons, and around 7.6% rests with the top ten. The germline CDR1 and CDR2 sequences are MNHEY and SMNVEV (reference sequence). This CDR3 comprises 13 residues. The ends were cut back, 3 bases at V and 9 bases at J, with 12 bases in the middle. On this clone itself: The antigen remains undetermined.

Here the sequenced sample was peripheral blood, taken 28 days after the second dose of the MenACWY control vaccine. This receptor was taken from an adult who received the MenACWY meningococcal vaccine as a control. The V call is TRBV27, the J call TRBJ2-1; D might be TRBD2 (6 bases). Written as DNA, the CDR3 is TGTGCCAGCAGTTTTTCAGTCGGGGGTGAGCAGTTCTTC. Translating gives CASSFSVGGEQFF.